One and the same sample provided the 16 T cell receptor beta chains below, sequenced in a study of Ad26.COV2.S vaccination and SARS-CoV-2 variants. Some clones are missing from TCRdb's copy, which holds only in-frame ones; the method was immunoSEQ multiplex PCR. The sample holds fewer than 900,000 clones, roughly 90% seen once. The treatment here: around 19 received Ad26.COV2.S at low or high dose, single or two shots; roughly 5 received placebo; per-sample allocation not given. Specimens were obtained on day 63 following the first vaccine or placebo injection. The sample here was peripheral blood, taken in a trial of Ad26.COV2.S vaccine versus placebo. The source of these receptors is a person aged 18-65 years who received the Ad26.COV2.S COVID-19 vaccine or a placebo.

This chain links TRBV5-1 with TRBJ2-5; D is ambiguous. V shed 1 base and J shed 2 bases, with 12 bases lying between them. Per germline, CDR1 SGHRS and CDR2 YFSETQ. The CDR3 covers 15 residues. In DNA form, the CDR3 reads TGCGCCAGCAGCTTGAGTGGGGTGGATCAAGAGACCCAGTACTTC. Translation: CASSLSGVDQETQYF.

The J gene is TRBJ1-2, the V gene TRBV6-2 or TRBV6-3; D is uncertain. Trimming stripped 4 bases from V and 3 bases from J, with 15 bases between. The CDR3 totals 15 residues. In germline, CDR1 is MNHEY, CDR2 SVGEGT. Written as DNA, the CDR3 is TGTGCCAGCAGTTCCGTTACAATGGAGCACTATGGCTACACCTTC. Translation: CASSSVTMEHYGYTF.

The gene calls are TRBV10-3 and TRBJ2-7; 10 positions agree with TRBD1. This CDR3 spans 14 amino acids. Germline lookup yields CDR1 ENHRY and CDR2 SYGVKD. Trimming cost V 4 bases and J 3 bases; bases outside gene matches: 3. This chain's CDR3 is CAISGGTGVYEQYF. CDR3 bases: TGTGCCATCAGTGGTGGGACAGGGGTCTACGAGCAGTACTTC.

Regarding this clone: Other DNA sequences in the same sample also yield this CDR3. The chain joins TRBV30 to TRBJ2-7; D not resolved. Trimming took 2 bases from V and 1 from J, leaving 6 bases between them. Germline assignment: CDR1 GTSNPN and CDR2 SVGIG (reference sequence). The CDR3 covers 12 residues. The CDR3 nucleotides read TGTGCCTGGAGTAAAGGGTCCTACGAGCAGTACTTC. Translated, it gives CAWSKGSYEQYF.

The chain has TRBV7-2 and TRBJ2-3, with a tentative D call TRBD1 (7 bases). The CDR3 extends over 20 amino acids. Trimming took 0 bases from V and 6 from J, leaving 28 bases between them. Germline CDR1 and CDR2: SGHTA and FQGNSA. The DNA for the CDR3 is TGTGCCAGCAGCTTAGCAGGAGTACGGGCCTCACAGGGGAGGATTGATACGCAGTATTTT. This encodes CASSLAGVRASQGRIDTQYF.

The chain joins TRBV4-2 to TRBJ1-5; D remains ambiguous. Germline-derived CDR1 and CDR2 are LGHNA and YNFKEQ. The CDR3 extends over 15 amino acids. Trimming removed 0 bases at V and 6 bases at J, with 12 bases between. This CDR3 is CASSQERAGSQPQHF. As DNA, the CDR3 is TGTGCCAGCAGCCAAGAACGGGCGGGGAGTCAGCCCCAGCATTTT.

Worth noting for this clone: The sample carries other DNA sequences with the same CDR3. The chain carries TRBV12-3 or TRBV12-4 and TRBJ1-5, with unresolved D. The CDR3 loop spans 12 amino acids. Trimming left V 0 bases short and J 4 bases short, with 1 base between. For the CDR3, the DNA is TGTGCCAGCAGTTTAGCGAATCAGCCCCAGCATTTT. Translating it yields CASSLANQPQHF.

The V and J genes are TRBV19 and TRBJ1-6; D may be TRBD1 (6 bases). The CDR3 is 15 residues long. Trimming left V 7 bases short and J 7 bases short, with 17 bases between. Germline assignment: CDR1 LNHDA and CDR2 SQIVND (reference sequence). Here the CDR3 reads CASTPGEGENSPLHF. In DNA form, the CDR3 reads TGTGCCAGTACTCCTGGGGAGGGGGAGAATTCACCCCTCCACTTT.

This sequence joins TRBV19 and TRBJ2-7, with D perhaps matching TRBD1 (6 bases). This CDR3 spans 16 amino acids. Germline CDR1 reads LNHDA; CDR2 reads SQIVND (reference sequence). With 4 bases removed from V and 6 bases from J, the gap between germline ends came to 22 bases. CDR3 DNA: TGTGCCAGTAGTACCGAGGGGGACGGCGGGTATGGCGAGCAGTACTTC. Protein sequence: CASSTEGDGGYGEQYF.

This sequence joins TRBV6-5 and TRBJ1-2, with D unclear. From germline, CDR1 is MNHEY and CDR2 SVGAGI. Trimming removed 0 bases at V and 0 bases at J, with 8 bases between. This CDR3 has 15 residues. In nucleotides, the CDR3 is TGTGCCAGCAGTTACTCGAGGGTTACTAACTATGGCTACACCTTC. Translation: CASSYSRVTNYGYTF.

The chain recombines TRBV12-3 or TRBV12-4 with TRBJ2-5; a weak D match, TRBD1 (6 bases). The CDR3 runs to 13 residues. Trimming shortened V by 3 bases and J by 3 bases, and 8 bases separated the two germline ends. The CDR3 nucleotides are TGTGCCAGCAGTTTGTGGGACAAAGAGACCCAGTACTTC. Amino acids: CASSLWDKETQYF.

CDR3 loop: CASSFPETGRNSPLHF. In DNA form, the CDR3 reads TGTGCCAGCAGCTTTCCCGAGACAGGGCGTAATTCACCCCTCCACTTT. J is TRBJ1-6 and V is TRBV7-9, with 7 bases that match TRBD1. Germline V gene sequence: CDR1 SEHNR, CDR2 FQNEAQ (reference sequence). Unmatched junction bases numbered 8, after V lost 3 bases and J lost 6 bases. This CDR3 region has 16 residues.

In its sample, this clone was seen a few times. This chain joins TRBV7-9 and TRBJ2-7, with TRBD2 identical over 9 bases. J lost 7 bases, V lost 1 base, and 5 bases had no gene match. Germline lookup yields CDR1 SEHNR and CDR2 FQNEAQ (reference sequence). The CDR3 is made up of 14 amino acids. The CDR3 coding sequence is TGTGCCAGCAGCTTAGGTAGCGGGAGTGTGGAGCAGTACTTC. This codes for CASSLGSGSVEQYF. Looking up the rest from reference TRBV7-9 and TRBJ2-7 gives the full variable domain: DTGVSQNPRHKITKRGQNVTFRCDPISEHNRLYWYRQTLGQGPEFLTYFQNEAQLEKSRLLSDRFSAERPKGSFSTLEIQRTEQGDSAMYLCASSLGSGSVEQYFGPGTRLTVT.

The rearrangement links TRBV18 to TRBJ2-1, with TRBD2 matching over 11 bases. The CDR3 is 17 amino acids. Trimming removed 3 bases from V and 8 bases from J; junction bases left unmatched: 12. Germline CDR1 and CDR2: KGHSH and LQKENI. The CDR3 protein is CASSPEVAGGPRDEQFF. CDR3 nucleotide sequence: TGTGCCAGCTCACCCGAGGTAGCGGGAGGGCCCAGGGATGAGCAGTTCTTC.

This sequence joins TRBV7-2 and TRBJ2-7; D uncertain. The CDR3 is made up of 13 amino acids. The V end lost 1 base, the J end lost 0 bases, and 4 bases lay between the germline ends. From germline, CDR1 is SGHTA and CDR2 FQGNSA. In DNA form, the CDR3 reads TGTGCCAGCAGCTTAGGCCACTCCTACGAGCAGTACTTC. It yields the protein CASSLGHSYEQYF.

This chain uses TRBV11-3 with TRBJ2-5; tentative D call: TRBD2 (6 bases). Between the trimmed V and J ends, which lost 6 bases and 2 bases, there was a span of 16 bases. The CDR3 runs 15 residues. Per germline, CDR1 SGHNT and CDR2 YENEEA. The CDR3, as DNA: TGTGCCAGCAGTTCATGGGACGGGGGACAAGAGACCCAGTACTTC. This encodes CASSSWDGGQETQYF.